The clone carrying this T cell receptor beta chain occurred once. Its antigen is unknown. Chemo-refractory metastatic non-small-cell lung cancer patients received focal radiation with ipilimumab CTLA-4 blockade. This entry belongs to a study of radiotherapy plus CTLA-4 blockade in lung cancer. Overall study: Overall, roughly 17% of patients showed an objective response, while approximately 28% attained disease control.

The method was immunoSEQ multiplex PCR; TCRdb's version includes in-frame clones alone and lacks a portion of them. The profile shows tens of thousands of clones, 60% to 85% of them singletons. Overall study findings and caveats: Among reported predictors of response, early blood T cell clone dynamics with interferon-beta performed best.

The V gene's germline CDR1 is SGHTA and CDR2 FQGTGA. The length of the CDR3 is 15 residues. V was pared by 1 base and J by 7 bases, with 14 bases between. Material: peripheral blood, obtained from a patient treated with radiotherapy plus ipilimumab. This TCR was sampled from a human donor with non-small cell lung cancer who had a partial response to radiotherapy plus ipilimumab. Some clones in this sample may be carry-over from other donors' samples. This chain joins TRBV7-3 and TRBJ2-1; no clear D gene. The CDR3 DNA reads TGTGCCAGCAGCTTAATGGGCTCTCGTGGAAATGAGCAGTTCTTC. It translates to CASSLMGSRGNEQFF.